These 15 T cell receptor beta chains were all obtained from the same sample, sequenced in a study of T cell changes during pregnancy in multiple sclerosis (dated by TCRdb to the late 2010s). Library preparation used the immunoSEQ multiplex PCR assay. Held by TCRdb, this immuneACCESS table contains in-frame sequences only and omits some clones. Under half of the omission traces to an unresolved V gene where checked; the cause of the rest is unknown. The sample table shows some 49,000 clones, and more than 85% are seen once. The ten top clones hold 5.5% to 7% of the sample. Sequencing used CD8+ T cells from peripheral blood mononuclear cells, obtained in the first trimester of pregnancy. The receptors were gathered from a female donor with multiple sclerosis, enrolled in a pregnancy study.

The J gene is TRBJ2-1, the V gene TRBV4-3, with 10 nucleotides matching TRBD2. The CDR3 is 15 amino acids. Germline CDR1 reads LGHNA; CDR2 reads YSLEER. V was clipped by 1 base and J by 6 bases; unmatched bases: 3. The CDR3 region has the DNA TGCGCCAGCAGCCAAGCGTCTAGCGGGAGCAATGAGCAGTTCTTC. Its protein product is CASSQASSGSNEQFF.

The chain uses TRBV7-8 and TRBJ2-1; 12 nucleotides agree with TRBD2. V dropped 6 bases and J dropped 0; count of bases not matched to a gene: 9. The CDR3 contains 18 residues. The V gene's germline CDR1 is SGHVS and CDR2 FQNEAQ. CDR3: CASSRLAGVTSSYNEQFF. The CDR3 region has the DNA TGTGCCAGCAGTCGACTAGCGGGAGTTACGAGCTCCTACAATGAGCAGTTCTTC.

V usage is TRBV6-1 and J usage is TRBJ2-2; 8 positions agree with TRBD1. The CDR3 has 17 amino acids. CDR1 and CDR2 from the germline V gene are MNHNS and SASEGT. V dropped 2 bases and J dropped 4; count of bases not matched to a gene: 9. CDR3 in DNA: TGTGCCAGCAGTGAAAGGGGGCAGGGGGCCGGCACCGGGGAGCTGTTTTTT. Amino acid sequence: CASSERGQGAGTGELFF.

CDR3: CSAGRGGRKQTQYF. CDR3 nucleotides: TGCAGCGCTGGAAGGGGTGGGCGTAAGCAGACCCAGTACTTC. The chain combines TRBV29-1 with TRBJ2-5, with D possibly TRBD1 on 5 matching bases. The germline V gene has CDR1 SQVTM and CDR2 ANQGSEA. The CDR3 contains 14 residues. Trimming removed 7 bases at V and 6 bases at J, with 21 bases between.

J is TRBJ2-5 and V is TRBV15; D uncertain. The V end lost 2 bases, the J end lost 0 bases, and 16 bases lay between the germline ends. The CDR3 runs 17 residues. Germline V gives CDR1 LNHNV, CDR2 YYDKDF (reference sequence). The CDR3 bases are TGTGCCACCAGCAGAACTCGCGCGATTGTCAACCAAGAGACCCAGTACTTC. Residues: CATSRTRAIVNQETQYF.

The V gene is TRBV28, the J gene TRBJ1-5; 9 bases agree with TRBD1. Germline V CDR1 and CDR2: MDHEN, SYDVKM. This CDR3 has 15 residues. J was trimmed by 3 bases and V by 6 bases; bases with no gene match: 6. CDR3 loop: CASSPGTGYNQPQHF. The CDR3 region has the DNA TGTGCCAGCAGCCCCGGGACAGGGTACAATCAGCCCCAGCATTTT.

J is TRBJ1-1 and V is TRBV13; D perhaps matches TRBD1 (5 bases). CDR3 length: 13 residues. The ends were cut back, 2 bases at V and 7 bases at J, with 11 bases in the middle. Looked up from germline, CDR1 is PRHDT and CDR2 is FYEKMQ (reference sequence). The CDR3 region is CASSLFRVGEAFF. The DNA of the CDR3 is TGTGCCAGCAGCTTATTCAGGGTTGGTGAAGCTTTCTTT. The variable domain in full, with the rest retrieved from reference TRBV13 and TRBJ1-1, is AAGVIQSPRHLIKEKRETATLKCYPIPRHDTVYWYQQGPGQDPQFLISFYEKMQSDKGSIPDRFSAQQFSDYHSELNMSSLELGDSALYFCASSLFRVGEAFFGQGTRLTVV.

The chain employs TRBV13 and TRBJ2-1; 10 nucleotides align to TRBD2. V lost 5 bases, J lost 4 bases, and 5 bases stayed unmatched. CDR1 and CDR2 (germline): PRHDT, FYEKMQ (reference sequence). This CDR3 region has 15 residues. The CDR3 nucleotides are TGTGCCAGCAGCCCCTGGACTAGCGGATACAATGAGCAGTTCTTC. Encoded protein: CASSPWTSGYNEQFF.

This chain links TRBV7-2 with TRBJ1-4; the match to TRBD1 covers 10 bases. The trim removed 4 bases at V and 8 bases at J, leaving 4 bases unmatched. The CDR3 totals 14 residues. The germline CDR1 and CDR2 sequences are SGHTA and FQGNSA. CDR3 nucleotide sequence: TGTGCCAGCAGCTCCGGGACAGGGGCGGAAAAACTGTTTTTT. It yields the protein CASSSGTGAEKLFF.

This chain links TRBV4-1 with TRBJ2-7, with 7 positions matching TRBD1. Germline V CDR1 and CDR2: MGHRA, YSYEKL. The V segment lost 0 bases and the J segment 6 bases; nucleotides outside the gene matches: 5. The CDR3 contains 14 residues. The DNA for the CDR3 is TGCGCCAGCAGCCAAGAAAGGGACAGTGGCGAGCAGTACTTC. It specifies CASSQERDSGEQYF.

This rearrangement joins TRBV30 to TRBJ1-2; 8 bases are shared with TRBD1. Trimming at V came to 5 bases and at J to 8 bases, leaving 7 bases not matched to a gene. The germline gives CDR1 GTSNPN, CDR2 SVGIG (reference sequence). The CDR3 contains 12 residues. The CDR3 DNA is TGTGCCTGGCTTCAGGGGGCGCCCGGCTACACCTTC. Encoded protein: CAWLQGAPGYTF.

The chain has TRBV5-1 and TRBJ1-2; D gene uncertain. V lost 3 bases and J lost 8, with 11 bases in between. Germline CDR1 reads SGHRS; CDR2 reads YFSETQ. The CDR3 is 12 residues long. CDR3 protein: CASSSSSSGYTF. The CDR3 DNA is TGCGCCAGCAGCTCTAGTTCTAGCGGCTACACCTTC.

This chain joins TRBV27 and TRBJ2-3; D is undetermined. V was clipped by 7 bases and J by 3 bases, with 11 bases between them. Looked up from germline, CDR1 is MNHEY and CDR2 is SMNVEV (reference sequence). The CDR3 sequence is 13 residues long. CDR3 in amino acids: CASNFRGTDTQYF. DNA for the CDR3: TGTGCCAGCAACTTCCGCGGTACAGATACGCAGTATTTT.

This sequence joins TRBV13 and TRBJ2-5; possible D gene TRBD2, 5 bases. Trimming took off 2 bases at V and 5 bases at J, with 18 bases between the two ends. The CDR3 extends over 16 amino acids. The germline V gene encodes CDR1 PRHDT and CDR2 FYEKMQ (reference sequence). CDR3 loop: CASSLRGGTGIETQYF. CDR3 coding DNA: TGTGCCAGCAGCTTACGAGGAGGCACGGGCATCGAGACCCAGTACTTC.

This chain joins TRBV25-1 and TRBJ1-2, with D possibly TRBD1 on 5 matching bases. The length of the CDR3 is 13 residues. The germline CDR1 and CDR2 sequences are MGHDK and SYGVNS. Trimming took 3 bases from V and 8 from J, leaving 13 bases between them. CDR3 nucleotides: TGTGCCAGCAGTGAGCCAGGGTCCGGGGGCTACACCTTC. It specifies CASSEPGSGGYTF.